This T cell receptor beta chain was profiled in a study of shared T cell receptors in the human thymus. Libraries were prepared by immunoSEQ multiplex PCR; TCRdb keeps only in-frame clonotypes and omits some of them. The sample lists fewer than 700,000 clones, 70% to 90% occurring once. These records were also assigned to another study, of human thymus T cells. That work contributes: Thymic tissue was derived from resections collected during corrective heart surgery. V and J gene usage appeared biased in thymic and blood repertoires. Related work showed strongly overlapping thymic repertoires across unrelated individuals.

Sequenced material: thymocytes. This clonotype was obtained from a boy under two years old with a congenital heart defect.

CDR3 region: CASSFRAVSNQPQHF. The CDR3 DNA follows: TGTGCCAGCAGTTTCAGGGCGGTGAGCAATCAGCCCCAGCATTTT. The chain recombines TRBV27 with TRBJ1-5; TRBD1 is a possible D gene (5 bases). V lost 3 bases to trimming and J lost 1 base, with 10 bases between them. In germline, CDR1 is MNHEY, CDR2 SMNVEV (reference sequence). CDR3 length: 15 residues.